This T cell receptor beta chain originates from a study of blood T cells in healthy people across ages. This clonotype was recorded once. A second PCR of about 7 to 12 cycles used a sample-barcoded 5' primer and a J-beta primer mix. Unique molecular identifiers of 12 random nucleotides labeled each cDNA. TCRdb fed the 5' RACE reads into MiXCR, producing one record per CDR3 protein. The repertoire has 850,000 to 1,100,000 distinct CDR3 sequences, less than 45% of them found once; the top ten carry roughly 13%. Germline V gene data show CDR1 as DFQATT and CDR2 as SNEGSKA (reference sequence). This CDR3 comprises 16 residues. V was pared by 2 bases and J by 3 bases, with 10 bases of the junction left unmatched.

Sequencing was performed on blood. The chain employs TRBV20-1 and TRBJ1-5; 7 bases map to TRBD1. This TCR derives from a man aged 18 to 29 in good health. Here the CDR3 reads CSARSRDSNFNQPQHF. The CDR3 DNA is TGCAGTGCTAGATCACGGGACAGCAACTTCAATCAGCCCCAGCATTTT.